Presented here are 14 T cell receptor beta chains from one specimen sequenced in a study of cytomegalovirus exposure and HLA in healthy donors. Researchers ran the PCR with 60 Vbeta and 13 Jbeta primers. Sequencing used immunoSEQ multiplex PCR; TCRdb keeps in-frame clones, though not all of them. The sample consists of about 83,000 clones, roughly 81% of them appearing once. The sample taken for sequencing was PBMCs. The receptors stem from a woman in her 30s in good health and CMV-seronegative.

The chain uses TRBV30 and TRBJ1-5; D perhaps matches TRBD1 (6 bases). The CDR3 contains 13 residues. CDR1 GTSNPN and CDR2 SVGIG come from the germline V gene (reference sequence). V gave up 4 bases and J gave up 6 bases, with 13 bases separating them. The CDR3 reads CAWKGGGSQPQHF. The CDR3 coding sequence is TGTGCCTGGAAAGGGGGGGGTAGTCAGCCCCAGCATTTT.

The J gene is TRBJ2-1, the V gene TRBV2; 10 bases are shared with TRBD1. V trimming: 7 bases; J trimming: 5 bases; junction bases outside the gene matches: 5. The V gene's germline CDR1 is SNHLY and CDR2 FYNNEI. The CDR3 spans 14 residues. The CDR3 DNA follows: TGTGCCAGCAACCGGGACAGGGGTAACAATGAGCAGTTCTTC. It yields the protein CASNRDRGNNEQFF.

Regarding this clone: The junction and the germline gene differ at one end; a read error may be behind it. The chain joins TRBV7-9 to TRBJ2-2, with 8 positions matching TRBD1. Germline V lookup: CDR1 SEHNR, CDR2 FQNEAQ (reference sequence). The length of the CDR3 is 17 residues. In DNA, the CDR3 is TGTTCCAGCAGCCTGAACACAGGGGGGATCAGCACCGGGGAGCTGTTTTTT. Protein product: CSSSLNTGGISTGELFF.

The table lists this clone with a few counts. The V gene is TRBV11-3, the J gene TRBJ2-7; 7 nucleotides line up with TRBD1. The V and J ends lost 5 bases and 3 bases, in that order; junction bases with no gene match: 4. This CDR3 is built from 13 residues. Germline V gives CDR1 SGHNT, CDR2 YENEEA. The CDR3 is CASSPGQHYEQYF. The DNA of the CDR3 is TGTGCCAGCAGCCCGGGACAGCACTACGAGCAGTACTTC.

This rearrangement joins TRBV6-5 to TRBJ2-7; tentatively, D is TRBD2 (6 bases). Germline V lookup: CDR1 MNHEY, CDR2 SVGAGI. There are 15 residues in the CDR3. V was trimmed by 5 bases and J by 6 bases, leaving 20 bases between them. This CDR3 reads CASSPSGTVSPEQYF. The CDR3 DNA reads TGTGCCAGCAGTCCCTCCGGGACTGTGAGTCCCGAGCAGTACTTC.

The chain is built from TRBV7-9 and TRBJ1-4; D not certain. V lost 5 bases to trimming and J lost 0 bases, with 7 bases between them. The CDR3 loop spans 14 amino acids. Germline CDR1 and CDR2: SEHNR and FQNEAQ (reference sequence). The CDR3 bases are TGTGCCAGCAGCCAAAGCCCAACTAATGAAAAACTGTTTTTT. It translates to CASSQSPTNEKLFF.

The chain is built from TRBV5-1 and TRBJ2-5, with 15 bases identical to TRBD2. In germline, CDR1 is SGHRS, CDR2 YFSETQ. The CDR3 is 17 residues long. V shed 4 bases and J 5 bases; nucleotides not matched to a gene: 9. CDR3 coding DNA: TGCGCCAGCAGCCATGGACTAGCGGGAGGGCCGGTGGAGACCCAGTACTTC. It specifies CASSHGLAGGPVETQYF. Full variable domain (rest looked up from reference TRBV5-1 and TRBJ2-5): KAGVTQTPRYLIKTRGQQVTLSCSPISGHRSVSWYQQTPGQGLQFLFEYFSETQRNKGNFPGRFSGRQFSNSRSEMNVSTLELGDSALYLCASSHGLAGGPVETQYFGPGTRLLVL.

This chain uses TRBV18 with TRBJ2-7; 12 bases are shared with TRBD2. Trimming took 3 bases from V and 4 from J; bases not matched to a gene: 4. This CDR3 is 15 amino acids long. CDR1 and CDR2 (germline): KGHSH, LQKENI. The CDR3 spells CASSPTSGSPYEQYF. The DNA of the CDR3 is TGTGCCAGCTCACCGACTAGCGGGAGTCCTTACGAGCAGTACTTC.

The chain is built from TRBV5-1 and TRBJ2-3, with 11 bases identical to TRBD2. This CDR3 has 17 amino acids. V shed 4 bases, J shed 2 bases, and the junction held 9 bases outside the gene matches. In germline, CDR1 is SGHRS, CDR2 YFSETQ. This chain's CDR3 is CASSTRIAGGTTDTQYF. In DNA, the CDR3 is TGCGCCAGCAGCACCCGAATAGCGGGAGGGACCACAGATACGCAGTATTTT.

This chain joins TRBV27 and TRBJ2-7, with D possibly being TRBD1 (6 bases). With 5 bases removed from V and 3 bases from J, the gap between germline ends came to 11 bases. This CDR3 region has 13 residues. Germline loops: CDR1 MNHEY, CDR2 SMNVEV (reference sequence). CDR3 amino acids: CASSRTDFYEQYF. In DNA, the CDR3 is TGTGCCAGCAGTCGGACAGACTTCTACGAGCAGTACTTC.

J is TRBJ2-7 and V is TRBV7-6; the D gene is possibly TRBD2 (5 bases). V lost 5 bases and J lost 0, with 17 bases in between. This CDR3 region has 16 residues. Germline V lookup: CDR1 SGHVS, CDR2 FNYEAQ. The CDR3 DNA is TGTGCCAGCAGCCCCGCGGGCCTCCCCAACTCCTACGAGCAGTACTTC. Its translation is CASSPAGLPNSYEQYF.

J is TRBJ1-6 and V is TRBV7-9; D ambiguous. V was shortened by 3 bases and J by 8 bases, with 5 bases between the two germline ends. Germline loops: CDR1 SEHNR, CDR2 FQNEAQ (reference sequence). The CDR3 extends over 12 amino acids. The CDR3 region has the DNA TGTGCCAGCAGCTTTACAGATTCACCCCTCCACTTT. Translated: CASSFTDSPLHF.

The chain joins TRBV27 to TRBJ2-7; D is undetermined. The V gene lost 5 bases and the J gene lost 0 bases, with 20 bases spanning the gap. The germline V gene has CDR1 MNHEY and CDR2 SMNVEV (reference sequence). This CDR3 comprises 17 residues. CDR3 DNA: TGTGCCAGCAGTCCGCCCCCGGGTCTTCGAATCTCCTACGAGCAGTACTTC. Encoded protein: CASSPPPGLRISYEQYF.

This chain's CDR3 is CAGHRAMNTEAFF. The CDR3 DNA sequence: TGTGCCGGGCACAGGGCGATGAACACTGAAGCTTTCTTT. V is TRBV27 and J is TRBJ1-1; D perhaps matches TRBD1 (6 bases). V was cut by 11 bases and J by 0 bases, with 13 bases left in between. The germline gives CDR1 MNHEY, CDR2 SMNVEV (reference sequence). This CDR3 has 13 amino acids.